This entry is about one T cell receptor beta chain. This clone turned up a few times. The antigen this receptor binds is unknown. No qualities accompany the bases; no much larger clone lies one base away. These data belong to a study of blood T cell repertoires in COVID-19 (dated by TCRdb to between 2020 and 2021). Context from the whole study: Collaborator samples came from the United States, Italy and Spain and covered acute and convalescent phases of COVID-19. The material from the prospective study consisted of cDNA or gDNA derived from T cells, B-cell-depleted T cells, or PBMCs. Subjects who had been exposed to COVID-19, were actively infected with it, or had recovered from it provided the deeply sampled blood TCRbeta repertoires that made up the dataset. The repertoires were made available in a free public database intended to serve as a resource for research on the immune response to SARS-CoV-2. Samples came from the ongoing ImmuneRACE study (first 160 participants) plus 1,254 subjects from 6 global collaborators. The sample metadata nearly always contained a de-identified subject ID, COVID-19 status, age in years and sex. Where available, HLA class I and class II types were taken from metadata supplied by the sample provider and were not determined by assay-based typing. Study-wide conclusions, independent of this receptor: The amount of clinical and demographic metadata varied by source and participant and was provided uncurated.

TCRbeta CDR3 regions were amplified from genomic DNA by means of the immunoSEQ Assay, a bias-controlled multiplex PCR. As for the original processing: Within the assay, amplification of reference gene primers was used to estimate how many nucleated cells each sample contained. To quantify the absolute abundance of each unique TCRbeta CDR3 rearrangement, sequence reads were collapsed and filtered. Productive Simpson clonality was computed per sample as the square root of Simpson's diversity index over productive rearrangements. In its TCRdb copy, this immuneACCESS table keeps in-frame sequences only and misses some clones. Where compared with another copy, unresolved V genes explain less than half of these, and the others have no known cause. V and J calls and clone size come straight from that table; D and trimming were deduced from the DNA. Counted in this sample were approximately 290,000 clones; about four fifths of them appeared once. Of the sample, roughly 14% is held by the ten largest clones.

One collaborating source in Seattle enrolled patients during active infection and followed them longitudinally through the course of disease. The collaborating institutions used their own protocols to collect whole blood in K2EDTA tubes. For TCRbeta analysis, collaborator samples were shipped as frozen whole blood, as isolated PBMCs, or as DNA extracted from either sample type. V and J are truncated by 1 base and 1 base respectively, leaving an intervening sequence of 9 bases. From its cysteine to its phenylalanine, the CDR3 spans 14 amino acids. Only the CDR3 DNA stays, 42 bases, in frame from base 1. CDR1 SGHNT and CDR2 YYREEE were looked up in the germline V gene (reference sequence).

The TCR sequence derives from a person aged 70 to 85 with COVID-19, enrolled during active disease. The specimen was peripheral blood. This receptor chain uses TRBV5-4 and TRBJ2-7; the D gene cannot be named for sure. At the DNA level, the sequence is TGTGCCAGCAGCTTGCCAGGCTTTTCCTACGAGCAGTACTTC. It codes for CASSLPGFSYEQYF.